Listed below are T cell receptor beta chains from one sample, sequenced in a study of response to subunit inactivated influenza vaccine. TCRdb used MiXCR to reprocess the RT-PCR reads, holding one entry per CDR3 protein. The data contain around 520,000 distinct CDR3 sequences, 25% of them singletons. The specimen comprised CD4+ T cells sorted from PBMCs, sampled 5 days after vaccination. These receptors came from a man aged 50-60 years who received an inactivated influenza vaccine. The CDR3 runs from the conserved cysteine through the conserved F or W. The order of the fields is D gene, V gene, J gene, clone size, CDR3 protein, CDR3 DNA. The D gene is left open where the match is weak. Some rows mark clone size as missing; the rest say once, few, many or name a class of expanded clone.

D gene: -
V gene: TRBV20-1
J gene: TRBJ2-2
clone size: -
CDR3 protein: CSAGGLSSNTGELFF
CDR3 DNA: TGCAGTGCTGGGGGGTTAAGCAGTAACACCGGGGAGCTGTTTTTT

D gene: -
V gene: TRBV4-2
J gene: TRBJ1-5
clone size: -
CDR3 protein: CASSQDPGTPNQPQHF
CDR3 DNA: TGTGCCAGCAGCCAAGACCCAGGGACACCAAATCAGCCCCAGCATTTT

D gene: -
V gene: TRBV7-9
J gene: TRBJ1-2
clone size: -
CDR3 protein: CASRNYRVQSYGYTF
CDR3 DNA: TGTGCCAGCAGAAATTACAGGGTACAATCCTATGGCTACACCTTC

D gene: -
V gene: TRBV6-1
J gene: TRBJ1-1
clone size: few
CDR3 protein: CASSEAPVNTEAFF
CDR3 DNA: TGTGCCAGCAGTGAAGCGCCCGTGAACACTGAAGCTTTCTTT

D gene: -
V gene: TRBV10-3
J gene: TRBJ1-6
clone size: many
CDR3 protein: CAITHGASNSPLHF
CDR3 DNA: TGTGCCATCACTCATGGAGCATCCAATTCACCCCTCCACTTT

D gene: -
V gene: TRBV6-5
J gene: TRBJ1-6
clone size: few
CDR3 protein: CASSSTGNNSPLHF
CDR3 DNA: TGTGCCAGCAGTTCAACAGGGAATAATTCACCCCTCCACTTT

D gene: -
V gene: TRBV20-1
J gene: TRBJ1-5
clone size: -
CDR3 protein: CSATGSQPQHF
CDR3 DNA: TGCAGTGCTACAGGGTCTCAGCCCCAGCATTTT

D gene: -
V gene: TRBV5-8
J gene: TRBJ2-5
clone size: -
CDR3 protein: CASSRDTETQYF
CDR3 DNA: TGTGCCAGCAGCCGAGACACAGAGACCCAGTACTTC

D gene: -
V gene: TRBV6-5
J gene: TRBJ2-3
clone size: -
CDR3 protein: CASSYSAGTFGTDTQYF
CDR3 DNA: TGTGCCAGCAGTTACTCTGCCGGGACCTTCGGCACAGATACGCAGTATTTT

D gene: TRBD1
V gene: TRBV6-5
J gene: TRBJ2-7
clone size: -
CDR3 protein: CASSQPQGKQYF
CDR3 DNA: TGTGCCAGCAGTCAACCACAGGGGAAGCAGTACTTC

D gene: TRBD1
V gene: TRBV7-9
J gene: TRBJ2-5
clone size: few
CDR3 protein: CASSPRGQQETQYF
CDR3 DNA: TGTGCCAGCAGCCCAAGGGGGCAGCAAGAGACCCAGTACTTC

D gene: -
V gene: TRBV10-3
J gene: TRBJ2-7
clone size: -
CDR3 protein: CAISDGGLSYEQYF
CDR3 DNA: TGTGCCATCAGTGACGGCGGATTATCCTACGAGCAGTACTTC

D gene: -
V gene: TRBV9
J gene: TRBJ2-1
clone size: once
CDR3 protein: CASSPGTGDYNEQFF
CDR3 DNA: TGTGCCAGCAGCCCCGGGACTGGAGACTACAATGAGCAGTTCTTC

D gene: TRBD1
V gene: TRBV25-1
J gene: TRBJ1-6
clone size: -
CDR3 protein: CASQRQGAPYNSPLHF
CDR3 DNA: TGTGCCAGCCAACGACAGGGGGCTCCCTATAATTCACCCCTCCACTTT

D gene: -
V gene: TRBV6-1
J gene: TRBJ1-2
clone size: few
CDR3 protein: CASKRGGNYGYTF
CDR3 DNA: TGTGCCAGCAAGAGGGGGGGGAACTATGGCTACACCTTC

D gene: TRBD2
V gene: TRBV12-3/TRBV12-4
J gene: TRBJ2-4
clone size: -
CDR3 protein: CASSRSGNGIQYF
CDR3 DNA: TGTGCCAGCAGCCGTAGCGGGAATGGCATTCAGTACTTC

D gene: -
V gene: TRBV11-2
J gene: TRBJ1-6
clone size: -
CDR3 protein: CASSWVDNKGSPLHF
CDR3 DNA: TGTGCCAGCAGCTGGGTTGACAATAAGGGGTCACCCCTCCACTTT